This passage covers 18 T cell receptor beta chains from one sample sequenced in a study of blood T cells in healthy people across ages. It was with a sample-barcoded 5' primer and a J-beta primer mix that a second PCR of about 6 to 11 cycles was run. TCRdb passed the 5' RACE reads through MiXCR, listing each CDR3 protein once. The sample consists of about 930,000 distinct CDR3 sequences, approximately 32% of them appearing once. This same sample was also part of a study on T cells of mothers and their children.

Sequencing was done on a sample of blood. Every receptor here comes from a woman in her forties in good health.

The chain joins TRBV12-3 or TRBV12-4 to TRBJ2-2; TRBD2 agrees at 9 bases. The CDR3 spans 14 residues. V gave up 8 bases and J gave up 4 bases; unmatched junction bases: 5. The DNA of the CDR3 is TGTGCCAGCGGGCGGGAGGGGACCACCGGGGAGCTGTTTTTT. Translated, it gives CASGREGTTGELFF.

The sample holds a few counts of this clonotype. CDR3 sequence: CSVRGQGPYEQYF. CDR3 DNA sequence: TGCAGCGTTAGGGGACAGGGGCCCTACGAGCAGTACTTC. The V call is TRBV29-1, the J call TRBJ2-7; 10 bases fit TRBD1. CDR1 and CDR2 (germline): SQVTM, ANQGSEA. The length of the CDR3 is 13 residues. V shed 5 bases and J 2 bases; nucleotides not matched to a gene: 3.

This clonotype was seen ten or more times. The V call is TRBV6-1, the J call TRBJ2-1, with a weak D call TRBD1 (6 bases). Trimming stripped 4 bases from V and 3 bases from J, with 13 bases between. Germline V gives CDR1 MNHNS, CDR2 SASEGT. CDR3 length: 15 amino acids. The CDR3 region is CASSVRRGNYNEQFF. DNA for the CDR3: TGTGCCAGCAGTGTTAGAAGGGGGAACTACAATGAGCAGTTCTTC.

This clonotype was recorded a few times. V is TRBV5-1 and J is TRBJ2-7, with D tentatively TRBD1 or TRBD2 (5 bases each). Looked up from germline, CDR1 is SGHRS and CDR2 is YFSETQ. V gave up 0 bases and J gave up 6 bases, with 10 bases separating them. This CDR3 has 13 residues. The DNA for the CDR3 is TGCGCCAGCAGCTTGGATGGGGGTGGCGAGCAGTACTTC. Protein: CASSLDGGGEQYF.

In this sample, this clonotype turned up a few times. DNA for the CDR3: TGTGCCAGCAGTTCGAGGGGGGCCCTGCGGGACACTGAAGCTTTCTTT. Amino acids: CASSSRGALRDTEAFF. The rearrangement joins TRBV27 to TRBJ1-1, with D maybe TRBD1 (6 bases). The CDR3 covers 16 residues. The V end lost 4 bases, the J end lost 3 bases, and 18 bases lay between the germline ends. The V gene's germline CDR1 is MNHEY and CDR2 SMNVEV (reference sequence).

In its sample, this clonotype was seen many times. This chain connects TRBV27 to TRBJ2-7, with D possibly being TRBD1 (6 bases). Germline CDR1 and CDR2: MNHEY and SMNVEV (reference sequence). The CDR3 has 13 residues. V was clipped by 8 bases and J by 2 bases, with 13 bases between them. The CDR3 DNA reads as TGTGCCAGCTTGATACAGGGCACCTACGAGCAGTACTTC. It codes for CASLIQGTYEQYF.

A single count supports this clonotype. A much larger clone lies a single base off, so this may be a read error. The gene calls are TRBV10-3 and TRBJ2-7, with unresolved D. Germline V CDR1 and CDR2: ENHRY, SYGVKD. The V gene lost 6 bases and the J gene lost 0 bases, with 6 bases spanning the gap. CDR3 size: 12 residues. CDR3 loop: CAIRAPSYEQYF. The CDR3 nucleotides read TGTGCCATCAGGGCCCCCTCCTACGAGCAGTACTTC.

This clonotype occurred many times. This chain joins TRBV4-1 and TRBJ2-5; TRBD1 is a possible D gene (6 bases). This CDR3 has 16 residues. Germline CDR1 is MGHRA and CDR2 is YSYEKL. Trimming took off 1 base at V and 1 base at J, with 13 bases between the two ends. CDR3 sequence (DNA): TGCGCCAGCAGCCAAGGGGCAGGGGTTCTCCAAGAGACCCAGTACTTC. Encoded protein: CASSQGAGVLQETQYF.

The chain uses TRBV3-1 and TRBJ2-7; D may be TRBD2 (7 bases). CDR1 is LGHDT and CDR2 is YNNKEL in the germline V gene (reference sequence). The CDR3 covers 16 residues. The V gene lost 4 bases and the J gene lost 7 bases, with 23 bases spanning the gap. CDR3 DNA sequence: TGTGCCAGCAGCCGTCTGGGGAAAGGGGGGGCCGGGGAGCAGTACTTC. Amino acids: CASSRLGKGGAGEQYF.

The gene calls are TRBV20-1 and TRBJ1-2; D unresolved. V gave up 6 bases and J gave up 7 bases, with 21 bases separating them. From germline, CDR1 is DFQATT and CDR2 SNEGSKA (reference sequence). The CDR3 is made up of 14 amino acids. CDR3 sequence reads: CSAEGKANSFGYTF. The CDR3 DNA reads TGCAGTGCCGAAGGGAAGGCAAACTCCTTTGGCTACACCTTC.

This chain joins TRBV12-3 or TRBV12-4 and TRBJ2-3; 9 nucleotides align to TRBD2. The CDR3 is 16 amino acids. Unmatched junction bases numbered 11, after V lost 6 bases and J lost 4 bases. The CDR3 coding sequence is TGTGCCAGCAGCTCCCAGAGCGGGGGGACGGCAGATACGCAGTATTTT. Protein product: CASSSQSGGTADTQYF.

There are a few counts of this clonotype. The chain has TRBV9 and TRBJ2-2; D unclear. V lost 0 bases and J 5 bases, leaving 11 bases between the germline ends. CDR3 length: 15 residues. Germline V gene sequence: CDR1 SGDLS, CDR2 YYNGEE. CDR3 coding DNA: TGTGCCAGCAGCGTAGTGGCAGCTGGAACCGGGGAGCTGTTTTTT. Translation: CASSVVAAGTGELFF.

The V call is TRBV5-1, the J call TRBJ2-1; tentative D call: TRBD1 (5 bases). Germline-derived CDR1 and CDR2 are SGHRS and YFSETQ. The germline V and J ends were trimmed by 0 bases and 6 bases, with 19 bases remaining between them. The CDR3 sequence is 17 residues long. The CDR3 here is CASSLVPWQGKGNEQFF. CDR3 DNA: TGCGCCAGCAGCTTGGTCCCCTGGCAGGGTAAAGGCAATGAGCAGTTCTTC.

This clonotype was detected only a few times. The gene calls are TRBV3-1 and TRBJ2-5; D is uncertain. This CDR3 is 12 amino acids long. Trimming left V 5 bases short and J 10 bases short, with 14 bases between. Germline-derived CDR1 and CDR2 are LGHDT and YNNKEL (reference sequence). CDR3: CASSAYRKDQYF. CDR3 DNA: TGTGCCAGCAGCGCATACCGGAAGGACCAGTACTTC.

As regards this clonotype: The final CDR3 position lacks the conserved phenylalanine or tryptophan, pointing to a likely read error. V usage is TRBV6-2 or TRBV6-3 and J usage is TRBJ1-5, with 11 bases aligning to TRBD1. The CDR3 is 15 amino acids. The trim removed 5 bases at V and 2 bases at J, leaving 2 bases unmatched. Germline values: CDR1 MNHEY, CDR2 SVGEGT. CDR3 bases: TGTGCCAGCAGTGGACAGGGGGCGCGCAATCAGCCCCAGCATGTT. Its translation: CASSGQGARNQPQHV.

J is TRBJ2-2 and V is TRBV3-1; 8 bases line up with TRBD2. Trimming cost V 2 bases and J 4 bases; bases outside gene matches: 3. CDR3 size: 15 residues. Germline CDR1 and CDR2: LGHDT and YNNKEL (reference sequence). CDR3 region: CASSQIAGLTGELFF. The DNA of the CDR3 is TGTGCCAGCAGCCAAATAGCGGGGCTCACCGGGGAGCTGTTTTTT.

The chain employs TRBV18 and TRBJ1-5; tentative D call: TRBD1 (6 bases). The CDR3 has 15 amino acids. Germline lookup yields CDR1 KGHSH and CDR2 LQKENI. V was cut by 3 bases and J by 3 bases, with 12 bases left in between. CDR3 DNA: TGTGCCAGCTCACCGGCACAGGGAACCAATCAGCCCCAGCATTTT. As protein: CASSPAQGTNQPQHF.

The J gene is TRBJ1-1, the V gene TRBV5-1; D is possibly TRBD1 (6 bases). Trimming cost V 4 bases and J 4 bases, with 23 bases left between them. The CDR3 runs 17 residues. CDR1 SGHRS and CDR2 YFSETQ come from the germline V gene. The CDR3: CASSVRQVTPSTTEAFF. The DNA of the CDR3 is TGCGCCAGCAGCGTACGACAGGTCACTCCTAGCACCACTGAAGCTTTCTTT.